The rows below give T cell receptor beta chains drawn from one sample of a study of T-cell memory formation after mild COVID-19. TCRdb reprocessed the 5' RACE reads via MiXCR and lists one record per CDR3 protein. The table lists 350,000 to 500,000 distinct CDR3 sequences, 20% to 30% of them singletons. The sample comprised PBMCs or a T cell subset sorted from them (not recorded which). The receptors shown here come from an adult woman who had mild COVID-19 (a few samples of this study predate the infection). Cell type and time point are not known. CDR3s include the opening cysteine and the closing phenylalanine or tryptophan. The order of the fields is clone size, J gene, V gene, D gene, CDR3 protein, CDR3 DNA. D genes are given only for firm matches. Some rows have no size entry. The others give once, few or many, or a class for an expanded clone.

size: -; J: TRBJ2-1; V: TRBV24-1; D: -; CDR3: CATSDPGHPNEQFF; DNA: TGTGCCACCAGTGACCCGGGACACCCTAATGAGCAGTTCTTC
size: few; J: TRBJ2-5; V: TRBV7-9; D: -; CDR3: CASSLAWGSPQETQYF; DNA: TGTGCCAGCAGCTTAGCGTGGGGCAGTCCTCAAGAGACCCAGTACTTC
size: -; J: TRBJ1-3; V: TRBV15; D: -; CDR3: CATRNGRSGNTIYF; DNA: TGTGCCACCAGGAACGGTCGGTCTGGAAACACCATATATTTT
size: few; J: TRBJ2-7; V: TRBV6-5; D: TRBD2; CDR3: CASSSPGLAGGRNEQYF; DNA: TGTGCCAGCAGTTCCCCGGGACTAGCGGGAGGACGCAACGAGCAGTACTTC
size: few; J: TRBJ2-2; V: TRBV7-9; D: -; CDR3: CASSLTTGATGELFF; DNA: TGTGCCAGCAGCTTAACAACAGGAGCCACCGGGGAGCTGTTTTTT
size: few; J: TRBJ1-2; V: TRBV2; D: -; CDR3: CASRLDNGGNYGYTF; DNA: TGTGCCAGCAGATTGGACAACGGCGGGAACTATGGCTACACCTTC
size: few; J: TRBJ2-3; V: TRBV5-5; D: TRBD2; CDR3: CASSPPTSGGTDTQYF; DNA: TGTGCCAGCAGCCCTCCGACTAGCGGGGGCACAGATACGCAGTATTTT
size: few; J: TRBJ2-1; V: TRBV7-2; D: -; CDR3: CASRVTVNYNEQFF; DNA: TGTGCCAGCAGGGTCACAGTGAACTACAATGAGCAGTTCTTC
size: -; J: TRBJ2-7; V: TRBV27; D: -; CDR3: CASSLFGTAYEQYF; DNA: TGTGCCAGCAGTTTATTCGGGACTGCATACGAGCAGTACTTC
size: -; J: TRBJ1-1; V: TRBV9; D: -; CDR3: CASSVGYNTEAFF; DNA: TGTGCCAGCAGCGTAGGGTATAACACTGAAGCTTTCTTT
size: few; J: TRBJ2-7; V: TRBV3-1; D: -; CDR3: CASSQDSGPSSYEQYF; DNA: TGTGCCAGCAGCCAAGATTCAGGGCCTAGCTCCTACGAGCAGTACTTC
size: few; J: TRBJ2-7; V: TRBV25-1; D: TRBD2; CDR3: CASTQRDSYEQYF; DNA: TGTGCCAGCACACAGCGGGACTCCTACGAGCAGTACTTC
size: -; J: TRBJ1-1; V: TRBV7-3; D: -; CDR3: CASSSPGRTEAFF; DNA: TGTGCCAGCAGCTCCCCCGGACGGACTGAAGCTTTCTTT
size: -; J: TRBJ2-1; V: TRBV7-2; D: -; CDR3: CASSPSFEQFF; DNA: TGTGCCAGCAGCCCTAGCTTTGAGCAGTTCTTC
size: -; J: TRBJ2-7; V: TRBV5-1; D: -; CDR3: CASSPRVTDYEQYF; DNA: TGCGCCAGCAGCCCCCGGGTCACAGACTACGAGCAGTACTTC
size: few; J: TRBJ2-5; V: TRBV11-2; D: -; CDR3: CASSLVSGTPQETQYF; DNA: TGTGCCAGCAGCTTAGTTTCCGGGACACCTCAAGAGACCCAGTACTTC
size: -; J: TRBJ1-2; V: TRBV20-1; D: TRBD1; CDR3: CSARDDRVDGYTF; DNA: TGCAGTGCTAGGGATGACAGGGTGGATGGCTACACCTTC
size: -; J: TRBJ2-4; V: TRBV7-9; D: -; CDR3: CASSLSPPRGNIQYF; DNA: TGTGCCAGCAGCTTAAGTCCCCCGCGAGGGAACATTCAGTACTTC
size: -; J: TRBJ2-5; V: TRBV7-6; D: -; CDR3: CASSTRGVERETQYF; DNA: TGTGCCAGCAGCACGAGGGGCGTGGAGCGGGAGACCCAGTACTTC
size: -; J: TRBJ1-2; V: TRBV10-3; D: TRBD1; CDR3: CAISEVLQGALSYGYTF; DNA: TGTGCCATCAGTGAGGTCTTGCAGGGGGCTTTATCCTATGGCTACACCTTC
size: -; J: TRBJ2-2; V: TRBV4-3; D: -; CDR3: CASSQGRLANTGELFF; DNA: TGCGCCAGCAGCCAAGGAAGACTAGCGAACACCGGGGAGCTGTTTTTT
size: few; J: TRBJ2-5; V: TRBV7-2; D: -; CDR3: CASSTGGGGETQYF; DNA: TGTGCCAGCAGCACCGGAGGGGGAGGAGAGACCCAGTACTTC
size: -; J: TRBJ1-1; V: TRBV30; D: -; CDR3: CAWTPGRGSTEAFF; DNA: TGTGCCTGGACCCCGGGACGGGGTTCCACTGAAGCTTTCTTT
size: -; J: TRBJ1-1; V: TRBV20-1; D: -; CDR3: CSAFPGRDTEAFF; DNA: TGCAGTGCCTTTCCCGGAAGGGACACTGAAGCTTTCTTT
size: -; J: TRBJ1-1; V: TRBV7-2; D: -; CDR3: CASSLDMTTEAFF; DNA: TGTGCCAGCAGCTTAGATATGACCACTGAAGCTTTCTTT
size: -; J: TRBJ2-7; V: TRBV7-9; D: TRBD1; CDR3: CASSSGQNEQYF; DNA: TGTGCCAGCAGCTCGGGACAGAACGAGCAGTACTTC
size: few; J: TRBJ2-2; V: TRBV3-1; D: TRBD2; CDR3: CASSQELLAGDYGELFF; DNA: TGTGCCAGCAGCCAAGAATTACTAGCGGGGGACTACGGGGAGCTGTTTTTT
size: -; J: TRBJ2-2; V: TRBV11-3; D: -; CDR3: CASSLEDGELFF; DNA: TGTGCCAGCAGCTTAGAGGATGGGGAGCTGTTTTTT
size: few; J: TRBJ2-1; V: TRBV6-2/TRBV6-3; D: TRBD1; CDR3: CASRSQRGQGANEQFF; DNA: TGTGCCAGCCGTAGCCAACGCGGACAGGGGGCGAATGAGCAGTTCTTC
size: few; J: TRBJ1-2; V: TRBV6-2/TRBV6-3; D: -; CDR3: CASSVGRVGYGYTF; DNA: TGTGCCAGCAGTGTCGGGCGGGTGGGCTATGGCTACACCTTC
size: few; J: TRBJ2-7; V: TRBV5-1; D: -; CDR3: CASSLPAYEQYF; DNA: TGCGCCAGCAGTTTGCCGGCCTACGAGCAGTACTTC
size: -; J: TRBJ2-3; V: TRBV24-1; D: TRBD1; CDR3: CATSDRPGQGTDTQYF; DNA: TGTGCCACCAGTGATCGCCCGGGACAGGGAACGGATACGCAGTATTTT
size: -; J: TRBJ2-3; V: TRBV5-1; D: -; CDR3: CASSPPGGRQDTQYF; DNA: TGCGCCAGCAGCCCACCCGGAGGGAGGCAAGATACGCAGTATTTT
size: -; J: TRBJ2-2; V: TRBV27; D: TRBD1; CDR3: CATMGTGFGGELFF; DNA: TGTGCCACCATGGGGACAGGGTTCGGCGGGGAGCTGTTTTTT
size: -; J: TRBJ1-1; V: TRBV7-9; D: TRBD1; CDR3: CASSTTGGSTEAFF; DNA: TGTGCCAGCAGTACTACAGGGGGTTCCACTGAAGCTTTCTTT
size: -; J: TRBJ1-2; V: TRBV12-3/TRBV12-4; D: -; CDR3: CASSYGAGEVYGYTF; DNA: TGTGCCAGCAGTTATGGCGCAGGAGAGGTGTATGGCTACACCTTC
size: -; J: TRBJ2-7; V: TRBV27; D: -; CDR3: CASSFLRSYEQYF; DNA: TGTGCCAGCAGTTTCTTGAGGTCCTACGAGCAGTACTTC
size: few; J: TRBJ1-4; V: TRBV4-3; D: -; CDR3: CASSWSGTNEKLFF; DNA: TGCGCCAGCAGCTGGAGCGGAACTAATGAAAAACTGTTTTTT
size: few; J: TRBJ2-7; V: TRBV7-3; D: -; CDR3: CASSLTAGGGYEQYF; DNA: TGTGCCAGCAGCTTAACGGCAGGGGGAGGGTACGAGCAGTACTTC
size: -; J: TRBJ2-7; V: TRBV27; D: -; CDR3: CASSLSTGWDEQYF; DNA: TGTGCCAGCAGTTTATCTACAGGGTGGGACGAGCAGTACTTC
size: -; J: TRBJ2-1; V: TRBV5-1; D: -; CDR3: CASSTISGNNEQFF; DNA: TGCGCCAGCAGCACTATTAGCGGAAACAATGAGCAGTTCTTC
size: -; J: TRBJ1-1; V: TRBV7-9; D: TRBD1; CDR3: CASSFEGQGYGVTEAFF; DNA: TGTGCCAGCAGCTTTGAGGGACAGGGGTATGGGGTGACTGAAGCTTTCTTT
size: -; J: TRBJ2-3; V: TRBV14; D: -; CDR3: CASSQERRTDTQYF; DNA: TGTGCCAGCAGCCAAGAGAGGAGAACAGATACGCAGTATTTT
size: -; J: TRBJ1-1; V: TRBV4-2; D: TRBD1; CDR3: CASSQADRGDTEAFF; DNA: TGTGCCAGCAGCCAGGCCGACAGGGGAGATACTGAAGCTTTCTTT
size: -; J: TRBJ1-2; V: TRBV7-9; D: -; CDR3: CASSLVSVNYGYTF; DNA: TGTGCCAGCAGCTTAGTGAGCGTAAACTATGGCTACACCTTC
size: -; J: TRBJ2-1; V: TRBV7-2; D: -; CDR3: CASSLGSNEFF; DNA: TGTGCCAGCAGCTTAGGGTCAAATGAGTTCTTC
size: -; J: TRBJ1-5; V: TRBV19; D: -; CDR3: CATHGGSEFSQPQHF; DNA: TGTGCCACCCATGGAGGGTCGGAGTTTAGTCAGCCCCAGCATTTT